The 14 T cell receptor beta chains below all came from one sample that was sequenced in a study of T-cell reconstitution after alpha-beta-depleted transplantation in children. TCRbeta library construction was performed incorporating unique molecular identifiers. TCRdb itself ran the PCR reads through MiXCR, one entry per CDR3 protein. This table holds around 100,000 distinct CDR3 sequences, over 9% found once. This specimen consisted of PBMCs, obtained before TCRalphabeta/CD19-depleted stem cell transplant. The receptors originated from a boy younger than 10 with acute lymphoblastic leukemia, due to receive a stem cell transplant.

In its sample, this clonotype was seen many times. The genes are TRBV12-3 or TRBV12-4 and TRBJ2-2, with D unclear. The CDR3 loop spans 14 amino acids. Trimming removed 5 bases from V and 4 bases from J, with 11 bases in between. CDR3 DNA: TGTGCCAGCAGTCAGTGGGCCTCCACCGGGGAGCTGTTTTTT. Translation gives CASSQWASTGELFF.

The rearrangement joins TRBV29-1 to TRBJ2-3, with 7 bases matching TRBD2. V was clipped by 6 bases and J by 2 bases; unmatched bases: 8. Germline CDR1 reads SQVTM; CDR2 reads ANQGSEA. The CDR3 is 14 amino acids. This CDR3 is CSVRGGGYTDTQYF. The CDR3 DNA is TGCAGCGTCCGTGGGGGGGGGTACACAGATACGCAGTATTTT.

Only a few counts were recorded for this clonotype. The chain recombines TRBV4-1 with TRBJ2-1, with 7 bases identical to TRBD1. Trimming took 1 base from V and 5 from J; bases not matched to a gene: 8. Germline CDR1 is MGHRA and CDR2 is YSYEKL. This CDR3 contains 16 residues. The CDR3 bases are TGCGCCAGCAGCCAAGCCCAGGCAGGGGGTCACAATGAGCAGTTCTTC. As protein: CASSQAQAGGHNEQFF.

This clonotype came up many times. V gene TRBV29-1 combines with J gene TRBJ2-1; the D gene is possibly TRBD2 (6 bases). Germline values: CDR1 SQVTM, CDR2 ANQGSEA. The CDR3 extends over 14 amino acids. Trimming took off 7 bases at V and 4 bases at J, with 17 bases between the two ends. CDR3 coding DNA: TGCAGCGAGAAGGGTCTAGCGAATTACAATGAGCAGTTCTTC. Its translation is CSEKGLANYNEQFF.

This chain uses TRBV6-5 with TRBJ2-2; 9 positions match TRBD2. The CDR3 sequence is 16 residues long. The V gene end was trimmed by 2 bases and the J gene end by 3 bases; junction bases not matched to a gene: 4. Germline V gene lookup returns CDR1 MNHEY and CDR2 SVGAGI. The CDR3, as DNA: TGTGCCAGCAGTTACGGGACTAGCTGGTACACCGGGGAGCTGTTTTTT. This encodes CASSYGTSWYTGELFF.

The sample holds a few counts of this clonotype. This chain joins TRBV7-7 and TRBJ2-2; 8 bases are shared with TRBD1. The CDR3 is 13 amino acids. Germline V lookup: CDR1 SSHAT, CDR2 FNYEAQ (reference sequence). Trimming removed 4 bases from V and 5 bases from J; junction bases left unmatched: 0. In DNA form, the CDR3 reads TGTGCCAGCAGCTGGACAGGGACCGGGGAGCTGTTTTTT. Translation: CASSWTGTGELFF.

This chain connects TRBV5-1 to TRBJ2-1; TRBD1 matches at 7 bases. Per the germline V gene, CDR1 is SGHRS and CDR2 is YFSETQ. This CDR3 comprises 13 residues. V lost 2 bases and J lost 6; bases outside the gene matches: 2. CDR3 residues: CASSFSGGNEQFF. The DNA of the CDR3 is TGCGCCAGCAGCTTTTCAGGGGGCAATGAGCAGTTCTTC. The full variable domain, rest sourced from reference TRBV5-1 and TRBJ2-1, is KAGVTQTPRYLIKTRGQQVTLSCSPISGHRSVSWYQQTPGQGLQFLFEYFSETQRNKGNFPGRFSGRQFSNSRSEMNVSTLELGDSALYLCASSFSGGNEQFFGPGTRLTVL.

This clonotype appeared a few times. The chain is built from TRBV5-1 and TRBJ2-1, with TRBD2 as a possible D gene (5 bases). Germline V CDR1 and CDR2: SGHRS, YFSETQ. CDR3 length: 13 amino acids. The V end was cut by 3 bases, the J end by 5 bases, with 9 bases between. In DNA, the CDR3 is TGCGCCAGCAGCTGGCGGGCGGACAATGAGCAGTTCTTC. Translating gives CASSWRADNEQFF.

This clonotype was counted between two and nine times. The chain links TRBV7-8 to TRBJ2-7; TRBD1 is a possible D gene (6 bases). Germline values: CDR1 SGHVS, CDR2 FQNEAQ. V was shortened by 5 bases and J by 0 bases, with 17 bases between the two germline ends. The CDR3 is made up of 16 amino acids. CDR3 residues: CASSPLPGASSYEQYF. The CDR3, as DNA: TGTGCCAGCAGCCCCCTCCCAGGGGCCAGCTCCTACGAGCAGTACTTC.

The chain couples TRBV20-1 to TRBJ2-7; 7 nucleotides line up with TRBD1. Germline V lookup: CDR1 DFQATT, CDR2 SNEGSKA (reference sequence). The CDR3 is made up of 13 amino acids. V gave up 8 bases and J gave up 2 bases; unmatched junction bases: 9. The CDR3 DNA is TGCAGTCCCCAGACAGGGACCACCTACGAGCAGTACTTC. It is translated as CSPQTGTTYEQYF.

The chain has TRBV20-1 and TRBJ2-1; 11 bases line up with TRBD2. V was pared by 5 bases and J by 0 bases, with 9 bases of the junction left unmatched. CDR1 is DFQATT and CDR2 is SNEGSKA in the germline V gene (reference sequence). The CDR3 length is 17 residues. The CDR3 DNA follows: TGCAGTGCTTGGACTAGCGGGTTTAACCCCTCCTACAATGAGCAGTTCTTC. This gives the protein CSAWTSGFNPSYNEQFF.

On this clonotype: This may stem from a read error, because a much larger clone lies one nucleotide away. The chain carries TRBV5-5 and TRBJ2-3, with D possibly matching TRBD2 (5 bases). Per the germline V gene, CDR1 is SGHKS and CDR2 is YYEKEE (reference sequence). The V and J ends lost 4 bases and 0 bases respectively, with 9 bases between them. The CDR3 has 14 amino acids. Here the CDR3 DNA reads TGTGCCAGCAGCACTGGCGGGAGCACAGATACGCAGTATTTT. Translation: CASSTGGSTDTQYF. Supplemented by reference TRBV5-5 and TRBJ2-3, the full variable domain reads DAGVTQSPTHLIKTRGQQVTLRCSPISGHKSVSWYQQVLGQGPQFIFQYYEKEERGRGNFPDRFSARQFPNYSSELNVNALLLGDSALYLCASSTGGSTDTQYFGPGTRLTVL.

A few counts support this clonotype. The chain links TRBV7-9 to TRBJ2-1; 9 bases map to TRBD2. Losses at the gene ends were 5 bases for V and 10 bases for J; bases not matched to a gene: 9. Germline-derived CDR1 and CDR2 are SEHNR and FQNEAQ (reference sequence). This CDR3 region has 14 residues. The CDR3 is CASSQTSGGGEQFF. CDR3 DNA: TGTGCCAGCAGCCAGACTAGCGGTGGGGGCGAGCAGTTCTTC.

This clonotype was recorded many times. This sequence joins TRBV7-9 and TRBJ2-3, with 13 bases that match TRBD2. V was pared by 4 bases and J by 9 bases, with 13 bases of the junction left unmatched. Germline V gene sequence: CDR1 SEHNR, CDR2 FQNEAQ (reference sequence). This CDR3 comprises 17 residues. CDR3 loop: CASSSTGLAGEGATQYF. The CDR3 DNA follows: TGTGCCAGCAGCTCTACCGGACTAGCGGGAGAGGGAGCAACGCAGTATTTT. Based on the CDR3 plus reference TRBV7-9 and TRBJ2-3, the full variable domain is DTGVSQNPRHKITKRGQNVTFRCDPISEHNRLYWYRQTLGQGPEFLTYFQNEAQLEKSRLLSDRFSAERPKGSFSTLEIQRTEQGDSAMYLCASSSTGLAGEGATQYFGPGTRLTVL.